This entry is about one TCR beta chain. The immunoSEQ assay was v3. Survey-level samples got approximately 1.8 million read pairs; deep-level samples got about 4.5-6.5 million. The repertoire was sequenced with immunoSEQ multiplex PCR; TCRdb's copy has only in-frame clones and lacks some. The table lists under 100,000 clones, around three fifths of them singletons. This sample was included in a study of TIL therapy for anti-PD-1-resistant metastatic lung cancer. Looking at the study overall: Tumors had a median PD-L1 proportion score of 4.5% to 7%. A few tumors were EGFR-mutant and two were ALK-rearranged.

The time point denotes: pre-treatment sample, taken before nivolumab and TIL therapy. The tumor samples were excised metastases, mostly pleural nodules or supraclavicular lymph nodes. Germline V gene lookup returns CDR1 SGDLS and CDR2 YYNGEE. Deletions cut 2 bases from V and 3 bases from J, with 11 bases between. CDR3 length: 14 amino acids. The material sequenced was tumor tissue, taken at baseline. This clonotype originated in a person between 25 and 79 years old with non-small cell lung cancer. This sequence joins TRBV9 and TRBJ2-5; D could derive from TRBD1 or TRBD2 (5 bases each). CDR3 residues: CASSVGTTKETQYF. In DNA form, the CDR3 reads TGTGCCAGCAGCGTCGGGACGACCAAAGAGACCCAGTACTTC.